A single sample gave rise to the 11 T cell receptor beta chains below, sequenced in a study of T cells in Graves' hyperthyroidism and ophthalmopathy. The source material, RNA transcripts, was used to amplify TCR beta CDR3 regions. The TCR CDR3 first-round RT-PCR relied on the HTBI primer set. From the multiplex PCR reads, TCRdb called clonotypes with MiXCR, one entry per CDR3 protein. The table includes around 290,000 distinct CDR3 sequences, around 15% detected once. Sample: blood. These receptor sequences come from a woman aged 40 to 50 with Graves' hyperthyroidism.

This clonotype was seen many times. CDR3 DNA: TGTGCCAGCAGTCGGGACTTTACCGGGGAGCTGTTTTTT. This translates into CASSRDFTGELFF. The chain couples TRBV3-1 to TRBJ2-2; D may be TRBD2 (6 bases). Germline V gene lookup returns CDR1 LGHDT and CDR2 YNNKEL (reference sequence). Trimming removed 6 bases at V and 5 bases at J, with 10 bases between. This CDR3 region has 13 residues.

This clonotype was observed many times. The gene calls are TRBV12-3 or TRBV12-4 and TRBJ2-2; D uncertain. CDR3 length: 13 amino acids. Trimming removed 6 bases from V and 3 bases from J, with 8 bases in between. CDR3 amino acids: CASRGSDTGELFF. The CDR3 nucleotides are TGTGCCAGCAGGGGCAGTGACACCGGGGAGCTGTTTTTT.

The chain links TRBV3-1 to TRBJ2-7; 11 bases align to TRBD1. The junction had 16 bases not matched to a gene; V was cut back by 2 bases and J by 7 bases. The CDR3 totals 18 residues. In germline, CDR1 is LGHDT, CDR2 YNNKEL (reference sequence). The CDR3 is CASSQRGTGGSGSDEQYF. The CDR3 DNA sequence: TGTGCCAGCAGCCAACGGGGGACAGGGGGTAGCGGGAGTGATGAGCAGTACTTC.

There are many counts of this clonotype. V and J are TRBV5-1 and TRBJ1-1; tentative D call: TRBD1 (6 bases). The CDR3 runs to 14 residues. Trimming took 1 base from V and 5 from J, leaving 12 bases between them. Germline CDR1 SGHRS, CDR2 YFSETQ. Written as DNA, the CDR3 is TGCGCCAGCAGCTTGATACAGGGTAGTACTGAAGCTTTCTTT. Its protein is CASSLIQGSTEAFF.

This clonotype was found a few times. The rearrangement joins TRBV7-8 to TRBJ2-5; TRBD2 matches at 12 bases. Germline V gene sequence: CDR1 SGHVS, CDR2 FQNEAQ. Trimming removed 5 bases from V and 5 bases from J; junction bases left unmatched: 3. CDR3 length: 14 residues. The CDR3 spells CASSRTSGIETQYF. CDR3 DNA sequence: TGTGCCAGCAGCCGGACTAGCGGGATTGAGACCCAGTACTTC.

This clonotype was seen many times. V usage is TRBV20-1 and J usage is TRBJ2-7; 9 nucleotides agree with TRBD1. The germline CDR1 and CDR2 sequences are DFQATT and SNEGSKA (reference sequence). The CDR3 extends over 12 amino acids. With V trimmed by 5 bases and J by 5 bases, 4 bases remained unmatched. The CDR3 nucleotides are TGCAGTGCTCTGGGACAGGGAAACGAGCAGTACTTC. Amino acids: CSALGQGNEQYF.

This clonotype was picked up many times. The chain is built from TRBV7-2 and TRBJ1-2; weak D call: TRBD1 (6 bases). CDR1 is SGHTA and CDR2 is FQGNSA in the germline V gene. The V gene lost 2 bases and the J gene lost 2 bases, with 9 bases spanning the gap. This CDR3 has 14 residues. The CDR3 region is CASSLHRVNYGYTF. CDR3 DNA sequence: TGTGCCAGCAGCTTACACAGGGTGAACTATGGCTACACCTTC.

In its sample, this clonotype was seen many times. The chain recombines TRBV11-2 with TRBJ1-2; D is uncertain. CDR1 and CDR2 from the germline V gene are SGHAT and FQNNGV. The germline V and J ends were trimmed by 1 base and 0 bases, with 9 bases remaining between them. The CDR3 covers 15 residues. This CDR3 reads CASSLAGHANYGYTF. DNA of the CDR3: TGTGCCAGCAGCTTAGCCGGGCACGCTAACTATGGCTACACCTTC.

This clonotype occurred many times. The chain joins TRBV2 to TRBJ2-5, with no clear D. There are 16 residues in the CDR3. Trimming pared 6 bases from V and 4 bases from J, leaving 21 bases between. The germline V gene encodes CDR1 SNHLY and CDR2 FYNNEI. The CDR3 DNA follows: TGTGCCAGCAGCTACACCTCGGGCTGGAGTGGAGAGACCCAGTACTTC. Translated, it gives CASSYTSGWSGETQYF.

This clonotype turned up a few times. This chain connects TRBV9 to TRBJ1-1, with 8 bases aligning to TRBD1. The CDR3 extends over 14 amino acids. The V segment lost 4 bases and the J segment 5 bases; nucleotides outside the gene matches: 7. The germline V gene has CDR1 SGDLS and CDR2 YYNGEE. CDR3 protein: CASSPNDRGTEAFF. CDR3 DNA: TGTGCCAGCAGCCCCAACGACAGGGGAACTGAAGCTTTCTTT. Supplemented by reference TRBV9 and TRBJ1-1, the full variable domain reads DSGVTQTPKHLITATGQRVTLRCSPRSGDLSVYWYQQSLDQGLQFLIQYYNGEERAKGNILERFSAQQFPDLHSELNLSSLELGDSALYFCASSPNDRGTEAFFGQGTRLTVV.

This clonotype was recorded many times. This chain joins TRBV6-1 and TRBJ1-3; TRBD1 agrees at 7 bases. The germline V gene encodes CDR1 MNHNS and CDR2 SASEGT. This CDR3 comprises 17 residues. V was pared by 5 bases and J by 0 bases, with 10 bases of the junction left unmatched. CDR3 residues: CASSKRTGMSSGNTIYF. The CDR3 DNA sequence: TGTGCCAGCAGTAAACGGACAGGCATGAGCTCTGGAAACACCATATATTTT.